This passage covers 16 T cell receptor beta chains from one sample sequenced in a study of blood T cell repertoires in COVID-19. TCRdb's copy holds only in-frame clones and misses some; the assay was immunoSEQ multiplex PCR. Of some 76,000 clones listed, roughly 91% are singletons. Sequencing input: peripheral blood. The receptor set was obtained from a woman between 18 and 29 years old with acute or convalescent COVID-19.

The V and J genes are TRBV4-2 and TRBJ1-2; D unresolved. The V end was cut by 0 bases, the J end by 4 bases, with 18 bases between. The CDR3 is 17 residues long. From germline, CDR1 is LGHNA and CDR2 YNFKEQ. The CDR3 loop reads CASSQELGPLRSYGYTF. DNA of the CDR3: TGTGCCAGCAGCCAAGAGTTGGGTCCCCTCCGGAGCTATGGCTACACCTTC.

The chain combines TRBV15 with TRBJ1-4; no definite D call. This CDR3 spans 14 amino acids. Between the trimmed V and J ends, which lost 2 bases and 5 bases, there was a span of 9 bases. From germline, CDR1 is LNHNV and CDR2 YYDKDF (reference sequence). This chain's CDR3 is CATSRNNQNEKLFF. DNA for the CDR3: TGTGCCACCAGCAGAAACAATCAAAATGAAAAACTGTTTTTT.

This clone was counted a few times. The J gene is TRBJ2-1, the V gene TRBV28; TRBD2 agrees at 11 bases. Germline values: CDR1 MDHEN, CDR2 SYDVKM. CDR3 length: 12 amino acids. Trimming at V came to 5 bases and at J to 10 bases, leaving 1 base not matched to a gene. Here the CDR3 reads CASSTSGGEQFF. DNA for the CDR3: TGTGCCAGCAGTACTAGCGGGGGAGAGCAGTTCTTC.

The chain has TRBV3-1 (or the pseudogene TRBV3-2) and TRBJ2-1, with 8 bases identical to TRBD1. With V trimmed by 0 bases and J by 7 bases, 5 bases remained unmatched. The CDR3 has 15 amino acids. From germline, CDR1 is LGHDT and CDR2 YNNKEL (reference sequence). In DNA, the CDR3 is TGTGCCAGCAGCCAAGATATGGACAGGGAGAATGAGCAGTTCTTC. This encodes CASSQDMDRENEQFF.

The chain uses TRBV7-9 and TRBJ1-2; the D gene is possibly TRBD1 (6 bases). The CDR3 has 16 residues. The V gene's germline CDR1 is SEHNR and CDR2 FQNEAQ (reference sequence). Trimming removed 4 bases at V and 4 bases at J, with 19 bases between. The CDR3 sequence is CASSSNSSGHIYGYTF. CDR3 DNA sequence: TGTGCCAGCAGCTCGAACAGTTCGGGACACATCTATGGCTACACCTTC.

This clone was counted between two and nine times. The rearrangement joins TRBV30 to TRBJ2-2; D is perhaps TRBD2 (5 bases). Trimming left V 8 bases short and J 0 bases short, with 19 bases between. CDR1 and CDR2 (germline): GTSNPN, SVGIG (reference sequence). The CDR3 spans 16 residues. The CDR3 sequence is CARREGSSPNTGELFF. CDR3 DNA: TGTGCCAGACGGGAAGGGTCGAGTCCGAACACCGGGGAGCTGTTTTTT.

The V gene is TRBV6-5, the J gene TRBJ1-4, with TRBD1 as a possible D gene (5 bases). Germline lookup yields CDR1 MNHEY and CDR2 SVGAGI. V was clipped by 8 bases and J by 6 bases, with 13 bases between them. The CDR3 extends over 13 amino acids. This CDR3 is CASVGGKDEKLFF. CDR3 sequence (DNA): TGTGCCAGCGTGGGGGGGAAGGATGAAAAACTGTTTTTT.

The rearrangement uses TRBV19 and TRBJ2-5, with 9 positions matching TRBD1. The CDR3 length is 15 residues. V shed 3 bases and J 5 bases; nucleotides not matched to a gene: 7. The germline V gene encodes CDR1 LNHDA and CDR2 SQIVND (reference sequence). CDR3 in amino acids: CASSMGTGREETQYF. The DNA for the CDR3 is TGTGCCAGTAGTATGGGGACAGGGAGGGAGGAGACCCAGTACTTC.

The chain recombines TRBV3-1 (or the pseudogene TRBV3-2) with TRBJ1-6; unclear D gene. The CDR3 is made up of 13 amino acids. CDR1 and CDR2 from the germline V gene are LGHDT and YNNKEL (reference sequence). V shed 3 bases and J shed 8 bases, with 8 bases lying between them. CDR3 sequence (DNA): TGTGCCAGCAGCCAGAGAGTGGATTCACCCCTCCACTTT. It encodes CASSQRVDSPLHF.

The chain links TRBV28 to TRBJ1-3; D is unresolved. Trimming took off 3 bases at V and 0 bases at J, with 15 bases between the two ends. This CDR3 is built from 17 residues. Germline lookup yields CDR1 MDHEN and CDR2 SYDVKM. CDR3 sequence (DNA): TGTGCCAGCAGTTTTTTGACGGGGTCGGGCTCTGGAAACACCATATATTTT. It yields the protein CASSFLTGSGSGNTIYF.

This chain links TRBV27 with TRBJ1-6; D ambiguous. This CDR3 has 13 residues. Trimming removed 2 bases at V and 12 bases at J, with 11 bases between. Looked up from germline, CDR1 is MNHEY and CDR2 is SMNVEV (reference sequence). CDR3 DNA sequence: TGTGCCAGCAGTTTAATTCCTGGAGGACCCCTCCACTTT. It translates to CASSLIPGGPLHF.

The rearrangement uses TRBV9 and TRBJ1-3, with unresolved D. The germline V gene encodes CDR1 SGDLS and CDR2 YYNGEE. This CDR3 spans 14 amino acids. The germline V and J ends were trimmed by 4 bases and 1 base, with 9 bases remaining between them. The CDR3 DNA reads TGTGCCAGCAGCCTCCTTCGGTCTGGAAACACCATATATTTT. Translation gives CASSLLRSGNTIYF.

This clone was picked up one time. CDR3 sequence: CASIPRGLETQYF. The CDR3 DNA reads as TGTGCCAGCATTCCTCGGGGTTTGGAGACCCAGTACTTC. The chain recombines TRBV7-4 with TRBJ2-5; D possibly corresponds to TRBD2 (5 bases). CDR3 size: 13 residues. Looked up from germline, CDR1 is SGHVT and CDR2 is SQSDAQ. The germline V and J ends were trimmed by 7 bases and 5 bases, with 14 bases remaining between them.

V is TRBV10-3 and J is TRBJ2-2, with 8 positions matching TRBD2. V lost 8 bases to trimming and J lost 6 bases; unmatched junction nucleotides: 14. The CDR3 loop spans 16 amino acids. In germline, CDR1 is ENHRY, CDR2 SYGVKD. The CDR3 loop is CAILNPGLEVPGELFF. In nucleotides, the CDR3 is TGTGCCATCCTCAACCCGGGACTAGAAGTCCCCGGGGAGCTGTTTTTT.

The gene calls are TRBV19 and TRBJ1-2, with 8 positions matching TRBD1. V trimming: 10 bases; J trimming: 8 bases; junction bases outside the gene matches: 15. This CDR3 is 14 amino acids long. The germline gives CDR1 LNHDA, CDR2 SQIVND (reference sequence). CDR3 protein: CATGQGMENGGYTF. For the CDR3, the DNA is TGTGCCACCGGACAGGGCATGGAGAATGGGGGCTACACCTTC.

In this sample, this clone turned up a few times. J is TRBJ1-2 and V is TRBV4-1; maybe TRBD1 (6 bases). This CDR3 spans 15 amino acids. Germline lookup yields CDR1 MGHRA and CDR2 YSYEKL. V was trimmed by 3 bases and J by 0 bases, leaving 11 bases between them. CDR3 DNA: TGCGCCAGCAGCCAGATACAGGGTTCTAACTATGGCTACACCTTC. Translation: CASSQIQGSNYGYTF.